The source of this T cell receptor (beta chain) is a study of OX40 agonist ivuxolimab in advanced cancers. Study results and caveats: CD8+ T cells showed, on average, more clonal expansion than CD4+ cells. At 0.1 to 3.0 mg/kg and by week 6, clonal expansion occurred in CD4+ and CD8+ blood T cells. Some patients without response likewise showed low normalized clonal expansion.

Sampled blood was obtained at baseline, cycle 4 day 1, and cycle 7 day 1. Data came from immunoSEQ multiplex PCR; TCRdb stores just in-frame clones and leaves some out. The top ten clones hold 0.5% to 0.6% of a sample with more than 65,000 clones, around 88% of them seen once. In this sample, this clone turned up a few times. Its target is unknown. The material sequenced was CD4+ or CD8+ T cells sorted from blood, taken in a trial of the OX40 agonist ivuxolimab. The receptor comes from an adult with an advanced solid tumor such as melanoma, head and neck, liver or kidney cancer.

The CDR3 bases are TGTGCCAGCAGTGAGGACGGGGGGTCCCAAGAGACCCAGTACTTC. Translation gives CASSEDGGSQETQYF. The chain uses TRBV2 and TRBJ2-5, with 7 bases lining up with TRBD2. The CDR3 has 15 amino acids. Germline values: CDR1 SNHLY, CDR2 FYNNEI. V was clipped by 3 bases and J by 1 base; unmatched bases: 5.